A selection of T cell receptor beta chains follows, all from one sample in a study of T cell changes during pregnancy in multiple sclerosis. Assay used: immunoSEQ multiplex PCR; TCRdb lists only in-frame clones, some missing. Among around 70,000 clones, around 90% were seen once, and the ten largest hold more than 1.1%. The sample was peripheral blood, taken after pregnancy. The receptors come from a female donor with multiple sclerosis, enrolled in a pregnancy study. The CDR3 runs from the conserved cysteine through the conserved F or W. A D gene is named only where the DNA matches it firmly. The listing skips clone size in some rows; elsewhere it reads once, few, many or a size class.

v_gene: TRBV7-9
abundance: NA
d_gene: TRBD2
j_gene: TRBJ2-3
CDR3aa: CASSPGTSGDTQYF
CDR3nt: TGTGCCAGCAGCCCCGGGACTAGCGGAGATACGCAGTATTTT

v_gene: TRBV30
abundance: few
d_gene: TRBD1
j_gene: TRBJ1-1
CDR3aa: CACTTGWSTEAFF
CDR3nt: TGTGCCTGTACGACAGGGTGGTCCACTGAAGCTTTCTTT

v_gene: TRBV2
abundance: NA
d_gene: TRBD2
j_gene: TRBJ2-1
CDR3aa: CASTPHGSGRANNEQFF
CDR3nt: TGTGCCAGCACCCCCCACGGGAGCGGGAGGGCCAATAATGAGCAGTTCTTC

v_gene: TRBV5-1
abundance: NA
d_gene: TRBD2
j_gene: TRBJ2-5
CDR3aa: CASSLEGGVGETQYF
CDR3nt: TGCGCCAGCAGCTTGGAGGGAGGGGTTGGTGAGACCCAGTACTTC

v_gene: TRBV6-6
abundance: NA
d_gene: TRBD2
j_gene: TRBJ2-5
CDR3aa: CASESGGRSAQYF
CDR3nt: TGTGCCAGCGAATCGGGGGGGCGTTCGGCCCAGTACTTC

v_gene: TRBV7-2
abundance: NA
d_gene: TRBD2
j_gene: TRBJ2-3
CDR3aa: CASSYSGTSGRVGYTQYF
CDR3nt: TGTGCCAGCAGCTACTCCGGGACTAGCGGGAGAGTGGGGTATACGCAGTATTTT

v_gene: TRBV27
abundance: NA
d_gene: TRBD1
j_gene: TRBJ1-2
CDR3aa: CASTWTGATGSHNYGYTF
CDR3nt: TGTGCCAGCACCTGGACAGGGGCGACGGGTTCGCATAACTATGGCTACACCTTC

v_gene: TRBV7-9
abundance: NA
d_gene: NA
j_gene: TRBJ1-4
CDR3aa: CASSYRQDNEKLFF
CDR3nt: TGTGCCAGCAGCTACCGACAGGATAATGAAAAACTGTTTTTT

v_gene: TRBV13
abundance: NA
d_gene: NA
j_gene: TRBJ2-2
CDR3aa: CASSSFLGANTGELFF
CDR3nt: TGTGCCAGCAGCTCCTTCCTCGGAGCGAACACCGGGGAGCTGTTTTTT

v_gene: TRBV27
abundance: NA
d_gene: TRBD2
j_gene: TRBJ2-1
CDR3aa: CASSLLADPYNEQFF
CDR3nt: TGTGCCAGCAGTTTACTAGCGGACCCCTACAATGAGCAGTTCTTC

v_gene: TRBV10-1
abundance: NA
d_gene: NA
j_gene: TRBJ2-1
CDR3aa: CASSELGGAGHSYNEQFF
CDR3nt: TGCGCCAGCAGTGAGCTGGGCGGGGCGGGGCACTCCTACAATGAGCAGTTCTTC

v_gene: TRBV30
abundance: NA
d_gene: TRBD1
j_gene: TRBJ2-7
CDR3aa: CAWSVGTGIIYEQYF
CDR3nt: TGTGCCTGGAGTGTAGGGACAGGGATAATTTACGAGCAGTACTTC

v_gene: TRBV25-1
abundance: NA
d_gene: TRBD1
j_gene: TRBJ2-2
CDR3aa: CASGWTGDTGELFF
CDR3nt: TGTGCCAGCGGATGGACAGGCGACACCGGGGAGCTGTTTTTT

v_gene: TRBV5-4
abundance: NA
d_gene: NA
j_gene: TRBJ2-4
CDR3aa: CASSYTEAKNIQYF
CDR3nt: TGTGCCAGCAGTTATACAGAAGCCAAAAACATTCAGTACTTC

v_gene: TRBV10-3
abundance: NA
d_gene: NA
j_gene: TRBJ1-1
CDR3aa: CAISSIQANTEAFF
CDR3nt: TGTGCCATCAGTTCAATTCAGGCGAACACTGAAGCTTTCTTT

v_gene: TRBV6-6
abundance: NA
d_gene: TRBD1
j_gene: TRBJ2-6
CDR3aa: CASSYHRGPGANVLTF
CDR3nt: TGTGCCAGCAGTTACCACAGGGGGCCTGGGGCCAACGTCCTGACTTTC

v_gene: TRBV7-8
abundance: once
d_gene: NA
j_gene: TRBJ1-1
CDR3aa: CASSLYGRTNTEAFF
CDR3nt: TGTGCCAGCAGCTTATATGGGAGAACGAACACTGAAGCTTTCTTT

v_gene: TRBV9
abundance: NA
d_gene: TRBD1
j_gene: TRBJ1-4
CDR3aa: CASSPFNPGTGDEKLFF
CDR3nt: TGTGCCAGCAGCCCTTTCAACCCAGGAACAGGGGATGAAAAACTGTTTTTT

v_gene: TRBV18
abundance: once
d_gene: NA
j_gene: TRBJ2-5
CDR3aa: CASSPGPAETQYF
CDR3nt: TGTGCCAGCTCACCAGGGCCTGCAGAGACCCAGTACTTC

v_gene: TRBV28
abundance: NA
d_gene: NA
j_gene: TRBJ2-5
CDR3aa: CASKTDRQETQYF
CDR3nt: TGTGCCAGCAAGACTGACAGGCAAGAGACCCAGTACTTC

v_gene: TRBV5-1
abundance: NA
d_gene: NA
j_gene: TRBJ1-2
CDR3aa: CASSLSWGEGNYGYTF
CDR3nt: TGCGCCAGCAGCTTGTCCTGGGGAGAGGGTAACTATGGCTACACCTTC

v_gene: TRBV5-4
abundance: NA
d_gene: NA
j_gene: TRBJ2-6
CDR3aa: CASSLQTNGANVLTF
CDR3nt: TGTGCCAGCAGCTTGCAGACAAATGGGGCCAACGTCCTGACTTTC

v_gene: TRBV6-4
abundance: NA
d_gene: NA
j_gene: TRBJ2-3
CDR3aa: CASSDGGVGTDTQYF
CDR3nt: TGTGCCAGCAGTGATGGCGGTGTCGGCACAGATACGCAGTATTTT

v_gene: TRBV6-5
abundance: NA
d_gene: TRBD1
j_gene: TRBJ2-1
CDR3aa: CASSYPTGGNEQFF
CDR3nt: TGTGCCAGCAGTTATCCGACAGGGGGTAATGAGCAGTTCTTC

v_gene: TRBV19
abundance: NA
d_gene: TRBD2
j_gene: TRBJ2-5
CDR3aa: CASSIGTSGRETQYF
CDR3nt: TGTGCCAGTAGTATCGGGACTAGCGGGAGAGAGACCCAGTACTTC

v_gene: TRBV14
abundance: NA
d_gene: TRBD1
j_gene: TRBJ2-5
CDR3aa: CASSQDSRGTPQETQYF
CDR3nt: TGTGCCAGCAGCCAAGACTCCAGGGGGACCCCCCAAGAGACCCAGTACTTC

v_gene: TRBV6-5
abundance: NA
d_gene: TRBD1
j_gene: TRBJ1-5
CDR3aa: CASSSRGQSNQPQHF
CDR3nt: TGTGCCAGCAGTAGCAGGGGACAGAGCAATCAGCCCCAGCATTTT

v_gene: TRBV5-1
abundance: few
d_gene: NA
j_gene: TRBJ1-1
CDR3aa: CASSFLTDTEAFF
CDR3nt: TGCGCCAGCAGCTTCTTGACAGACACTGAAGCTTTCTTT

v_gene: TRBV18
abundance: NA
d_gene: TRBD2
j_gene: TRBJ2-1
CDR3aa: CASSPSGVAYNEQFF
CDR3nt: TGTGCCAGCTCGCCTAGCGGAGTGGCCTACAATGAGCAGTTCTTC

v_gene: TRBV25-1
abundance: NA
d_gene: NA
j_gene: TRBJ1-2
CDR3aa: CASSHGTLSGYTF
CDR3nt: TGTGCCAGCAGTCACGGGACTCTATCTGGCTACACCTTC

v_gene: TRBV6-5
abundance: NA
d_gene: TRBD1
j_gene: TRBJ1-2
CDR3aa: CASSRQGYGYTF
CDR3nt: TGTGCCAGCAGCAGACAGGGGTATGGCTACACCTTC

v_gene: TRBV28
abundance: NA
d_gene: TRBD1
j_gene: TRBJ2-7
CDR3aa: CASSLQGAREQYF
CDR3nt: TGTGCCAGCAGTTTACAGGGGGCGCGGGAGCAGTACTTC

v_gene: TRBV13
abundance: few
d_gene: NA
j_gene: TRBJ2-7
CDR3aa: CASSPSRGNTYEQYF
CDR3nt: TGTGCCAGCAGCCCTTCCCGCGGGAACACCTACGAGCAGTACTTC

v_gene: TRBV7-2
abundance: NA
d_gene: NA
j_gene: TRBJ1-1
CDR3aa: CASSLEAGDGAFF
CDR3nt: TGTGCCAGCAGCTTAGAAGCGGGGGATGGAGCTTTCTTT

v_gene: TRBV11-1
abundance: NA
d_gene: TRBD1
j_gene: TRBJ2-6
CDR3aa: CASSLTGGSGANVLTF
CDR3nt: TGTGCCAGCAGCTTAACAGGGGGCTCAGGGGCCAACGTCCTGACTTTC

v_gene: TRBV10-3
abundance: NA
d_gene: NA
j_gene: TRBJ2-6
CDR3aa: CAISRDTRLTAGANVLTF
CDR3nt: TGTGCCATCAGCCGGGACACAAGGTTAACAGCTGGGGCCAACGTCCTGACTTTC

v_gene: TRBV19
abundance: NA
d_gene: NA
j_gene: TRBJ1-1
CDR3aa: CASISRGMNTEAFF
CDR3nt: TGTGCCAGTATAAGTCGGGGGATGAACACTGAAGCTTTCTTT

v_gene: TRBV7-9
abundance: NA
d_gene: NA
j_gene: TRBJ2-1
CDR3aa: CASSWGGPNNEQFF
CDR3nt: TGTGCCAGCAGCTGGGGGGGGCCCAACAATGAGCAGTTCTTC

v_gene: TRBV9
abundance: NA
d_gene: NA
j_gene: TRBJ1-3
CDR3aa: CASSVEGQSGNTIYF
CDR3nt: TGTGCCAGCAGCGTAGAAGGACAATCTGGAAACACCATATATTTT

v_gene: TRBV10-3
abundance: NA
d_gene: TRBD2
j_gene: TRBJ2-3
CDR3aa: CAISEGLAGECYF
CDR3nt: TGTGCCATCAGTGAGGGACTAGCGGGAGAGTGTTATTTT

v_gene: TRBV29-1
abundance: NA
d_gene: TRBD1
j_gene: TRBJ1-2
CDR3aa: CSVGGTGEHYGYTF
CDR3nt: TGCAGCGTTGGAGGTACAGGGGAACACTATGGCTACACCTTC